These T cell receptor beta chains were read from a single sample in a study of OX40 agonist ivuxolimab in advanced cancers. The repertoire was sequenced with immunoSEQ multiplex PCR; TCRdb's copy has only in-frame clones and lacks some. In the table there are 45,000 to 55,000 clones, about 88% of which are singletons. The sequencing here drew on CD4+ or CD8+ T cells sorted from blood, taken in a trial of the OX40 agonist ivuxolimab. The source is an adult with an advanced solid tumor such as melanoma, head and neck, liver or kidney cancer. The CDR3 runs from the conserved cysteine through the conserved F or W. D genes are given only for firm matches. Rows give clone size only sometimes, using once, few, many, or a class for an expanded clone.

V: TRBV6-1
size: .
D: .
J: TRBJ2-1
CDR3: CASSGSYTYNEQFF
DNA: TGTGCCAGCAGTGGGAGTTACACCTACAATGAGCAGTTCTTC

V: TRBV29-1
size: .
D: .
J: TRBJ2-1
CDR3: CSAAMGTGVNEQFF
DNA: TGCAGCGCTGCCATGGGGACGGGGGTGAATGAGCAGTTCTTC

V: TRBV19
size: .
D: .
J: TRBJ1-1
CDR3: CASSIGRLNTEAFF
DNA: TGTGCCAGTAGTATAGGCAGGTTGAACACTGAAGCTTTCTTT

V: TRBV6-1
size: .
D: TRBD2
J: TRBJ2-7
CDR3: CASSLSGGGSYEQYF
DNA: TGTGCCAGCAGTTTAAGCGGGGGGGGTTCCTACGAGCAGTACTTC

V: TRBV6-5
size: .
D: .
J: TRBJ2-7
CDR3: CASSYGVTGPLYEQYF
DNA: TGTGCCAGCAGTTATGGAGTCACAGGGCCTCTTTACGAGCAGTACTTC

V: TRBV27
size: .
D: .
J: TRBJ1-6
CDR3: CASSLFSGNNSPLHF
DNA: TGTGCCAGCAGTTTATTCTCTGGTAATAATTCACCCCTCCACTTT

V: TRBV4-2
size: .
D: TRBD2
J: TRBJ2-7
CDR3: CASSQAVSGTSYEQYF
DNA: TGTGCCAGCAGCCAAGCCGTTAGCGGGACCTCCTACGAGCAGTACTTC

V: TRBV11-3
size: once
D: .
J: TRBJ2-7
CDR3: CASSSYGGYEQYF
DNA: TGTGCCAGCAGCTCGTACGGGGGCTACGAGCAGTACTTC

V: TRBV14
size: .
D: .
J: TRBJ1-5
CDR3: CASSLLGDGNQPQHF
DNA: TGTGCCAGCAGCCTTCTTGGGGACGGCAATCAGCCCCAGCATTTT

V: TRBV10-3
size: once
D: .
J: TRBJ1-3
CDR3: CAISESVGDGNTIYF
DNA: TGTGCCATCAGTGAGTCGGTAGGGGACGGAAACACCATATATTTT

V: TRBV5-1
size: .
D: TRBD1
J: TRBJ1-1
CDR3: CASSPAGTAEAFF
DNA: TGCGCCAGCAGCCCGGCAGGGACAGCTGAAGCTTTCTTT

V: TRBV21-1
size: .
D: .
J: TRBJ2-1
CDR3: CASSDGTEKGTYNEQFF
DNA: TGTGCCAGCAGCGATGGGACCGAAAAGGGGACCTACAATGAGCAGTTCTTC

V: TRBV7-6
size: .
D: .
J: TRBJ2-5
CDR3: CASSPRETQYF
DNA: TGTGCCAGCAGCCCGAGGGAGACCCAGTACTTC

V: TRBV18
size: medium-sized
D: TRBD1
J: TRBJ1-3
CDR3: CASSPGTGGSGNTIYF
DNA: TGTGCCAGCTCACCTGGGACAGGGGGCTCTGGAAACACCATATATTTT

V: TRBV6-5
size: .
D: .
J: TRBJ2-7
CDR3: CASSYRENYEQYF
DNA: TGTGCCAGCAGTTACCGGGAGAACTACGAGCAGTACTTC

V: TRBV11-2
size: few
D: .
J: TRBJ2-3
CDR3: CASSLVSTTDTQYF
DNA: TGTGCCAGCAGCTTGGTGTCCACGACAGATACGCAGTATTTT

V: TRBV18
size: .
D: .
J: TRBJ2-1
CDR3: CASSFGGRSNEQFF
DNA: TGTGCCAGCTCGTTCGGGGGACGATCCAATGAGCAGTTCTTC

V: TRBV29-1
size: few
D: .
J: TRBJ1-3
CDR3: CSVRQFSGNTIYF
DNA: TGCAGCGTCCGACAGTTCTCTGGAAACACCATATATTTT

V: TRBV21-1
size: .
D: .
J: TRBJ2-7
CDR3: CATEEDRGSYEQYF
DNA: TGTGCCACCGAGGAGGACAGGGGATCCTACGAGCAGTACTTC

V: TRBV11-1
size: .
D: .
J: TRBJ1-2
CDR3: CASSLARDRGYTF
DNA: TGTGCCAGCAGCTTAGCCAGGGACCGCGGCTACACCTTC

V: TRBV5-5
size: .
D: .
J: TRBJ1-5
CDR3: CASSPVGDQPQHF
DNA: TGTGCCAGCAGCCCAGTCGGGGATCAGCCCCAGCATTTT

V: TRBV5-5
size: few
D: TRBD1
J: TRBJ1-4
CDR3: CASSLAGGTGGEKLFF
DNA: TGTGCCAGCAGCTTGGCCGGGGGGACAGGGGGTGAAAAACTGTTTTTT

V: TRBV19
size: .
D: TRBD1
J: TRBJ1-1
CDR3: CASSATGSEAFF
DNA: TGTGCCAGTAGCGCGACAGGGTCCGAAGCTTTCTTT

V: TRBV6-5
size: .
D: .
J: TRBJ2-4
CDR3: CASSSEAPKNIQYF
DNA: TGTGCCAGCAGCTCCGAGGCCCCCAAAAACATTCAGTACTTC

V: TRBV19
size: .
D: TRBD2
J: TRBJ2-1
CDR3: CASIPQAGDRNEQFF
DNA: TGTGCCAGTATCCCCCAAGCGGGAGATCGCAATGAGCAGTTCTTC

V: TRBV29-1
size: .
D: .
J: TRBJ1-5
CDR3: CSVEPQGGQPQHF
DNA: TGCAGCGTTGAACCCCAGGGCGGCCAGCCCCAGCATTTT

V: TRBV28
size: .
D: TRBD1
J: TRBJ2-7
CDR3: CASKLTGGYEQYF
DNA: TGTGCCAGCAAATTGACAGGGGGCTACGAGCAGTACTTC

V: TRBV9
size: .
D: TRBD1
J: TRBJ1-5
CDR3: CASSRGTGFQPQHF
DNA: TGTGCCAGCTCCCGGGGGACAGGGTTTCAGCCCCAGCATTTT

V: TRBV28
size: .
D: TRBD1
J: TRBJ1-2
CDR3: CASSQGASVYGYTF
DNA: TGTGCCAGCAGTCAGGGGGCATCGGTCTATGGCTACACCTTC

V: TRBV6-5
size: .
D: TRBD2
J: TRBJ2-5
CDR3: CASHSGREVETQYF
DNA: TGTGCCAGCCATAGCGGGAGGGAGGTAGAGACCCAGTACTTC

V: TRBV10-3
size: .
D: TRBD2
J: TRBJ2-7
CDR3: CAISFTSGYEQYF
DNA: TGTGCCATCAGTTTCACTAGCGGCTACGAGCAGTACTTC

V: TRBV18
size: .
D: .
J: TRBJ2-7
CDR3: CASSPGTVRKEQYF
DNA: TGTGCCAGCTCACCAGGTACGGTCCGAAAGGAGCAGTACTTC

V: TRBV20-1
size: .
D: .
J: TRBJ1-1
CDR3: CSPKGNTEAFF
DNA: TGCAGTCCTAAGGGTAACACTGAAGCTTTCTTT

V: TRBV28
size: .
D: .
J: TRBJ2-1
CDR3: CASNQEGNEQFF
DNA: TGTGCCAGCAACCAGGAAGGGAATGAGCAGTTCTTC

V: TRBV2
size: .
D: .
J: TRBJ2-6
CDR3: CASIRASGANVLTF
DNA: TGTGCCAGCATCAGGGCCTCTGGGGCCAACGTCCTGACTTTC

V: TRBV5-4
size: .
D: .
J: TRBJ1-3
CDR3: CASSLDRGAANTIYF
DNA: TGTGCCAGCAGCTTGGATCGAGGGGCGGCAAACACCATATATTTT

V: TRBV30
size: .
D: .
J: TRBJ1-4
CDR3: CAWRYLTEKLFF
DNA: TGTGCCTGGAGGTATCTTACTGAAAAACTGTTTTTT

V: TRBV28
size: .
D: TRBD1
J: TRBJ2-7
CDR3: CASSLWGVRQGVHEQYF
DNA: TGTGCCAGCAGTTTATGGGGGGTGCGACAGGGGGTCCACGAGCAGTACTTC

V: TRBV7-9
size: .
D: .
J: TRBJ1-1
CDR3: CASSLQGLRGTEAFF
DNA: TGTGCCAGCAGCTTACAAGGCTTACGGGGCACTGAAGCTTTCTTT

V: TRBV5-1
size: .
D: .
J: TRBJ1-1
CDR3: CASSPAGRLWAFF
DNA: TGCGCCAGCAGCCCCGCCGGGCGCCTTTGGGCTTTCTTT

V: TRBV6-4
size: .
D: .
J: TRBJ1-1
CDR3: CASSEEGWTEAFF
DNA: TGTGCCAGCAGTGAGGAGGGGTGGACTGAAGCTTTCTTT

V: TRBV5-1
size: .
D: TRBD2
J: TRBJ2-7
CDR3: CASSLERARGRAREGDEQYF
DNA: TGCGCCAGCAGCTTGGAAAGGGCAAGGGGGCGGGCGCGGGAGGGCGACGAGCAGTACTTC

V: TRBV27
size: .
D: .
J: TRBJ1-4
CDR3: CASSSFTNEKLFF
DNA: TGTGCCAGCAGCAGTTTCACTAATGAAAAACTGTTTTTT

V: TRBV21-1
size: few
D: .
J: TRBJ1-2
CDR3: CASSKKGRGYTF
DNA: TGTGCCAGCAGCAAGAAGGGGAGGGGCTACACCTTC

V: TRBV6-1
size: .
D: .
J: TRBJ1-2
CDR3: CASSDPEGGENGYTF
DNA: TGTGCCAGCAGTGACCCAGAGGGGGGTGAGAATGGCTACACCTTC

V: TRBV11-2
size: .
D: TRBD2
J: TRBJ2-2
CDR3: CASSLLAGGTGELFF
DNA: TGTGCCAGCAGCCTGTTAGCGGGGGGCACCGGGGAGCTGTTTTTT

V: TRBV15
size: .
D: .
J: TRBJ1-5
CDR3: CATSRVGDQPQHF
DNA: TGTGCCACCAGCAGAGTGGGCGATCAGCCCCAGCATTTT

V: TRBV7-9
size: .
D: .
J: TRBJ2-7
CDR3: CASSLAGGAAYEQYF
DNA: TGTGCCAGCAGCTTAGCGGGGGGGGCCGCCTACGAGCAGTACTTC

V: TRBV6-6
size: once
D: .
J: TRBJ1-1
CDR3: CASNGVAEAFF
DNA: TGTGCCAGCAACGGGGTGGCTGAAGCTTTCTTT

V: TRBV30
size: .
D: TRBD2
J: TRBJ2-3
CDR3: CAQAGGGTDTQYF
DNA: TGTGCCCAAGCGGGGGGCGGGACAGATACGCAGTATTTT

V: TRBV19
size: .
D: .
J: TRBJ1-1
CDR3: CASSIGLTNTEAFF
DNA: TGTGCCAGTAGTATAGGCCTCACGAACACTGAAGCTTTCTTT

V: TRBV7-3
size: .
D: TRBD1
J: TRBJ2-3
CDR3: CASSPGTVPDTQYF
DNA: TGTGCCAGCAGCCCAGGGACAGTGCCAGATACGCAGTATTTT

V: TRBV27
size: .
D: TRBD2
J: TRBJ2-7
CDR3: CASKGLAGAYEQYF
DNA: TGTGCCAGCAAAGGCCTAGCGGGAGCCTACGAGCAGTACTTC

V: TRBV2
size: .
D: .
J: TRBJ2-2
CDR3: CASSGGPSMELFF
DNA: TGTGCCAGCAGTGGGGGCCCTAGTATGGAGCTGTTTTTT

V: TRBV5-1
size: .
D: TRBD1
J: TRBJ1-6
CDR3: CASSLHQGDYNSPLHF
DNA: TGCGCCAGCAGCTTGCATCAGGGGGACTATAATTCACCCCTCCACTTT

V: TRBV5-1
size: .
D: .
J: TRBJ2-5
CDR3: CASSLSQETQYF
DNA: TGCGCCAGCAGCTTGTCCCAAGAGACCCAGTACTTC

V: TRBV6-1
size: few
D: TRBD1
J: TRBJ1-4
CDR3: CASSGRTGGNEKLFF
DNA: TGTGCCAGCAGTGGACGGACAGGGGGGAATGAAAAACTGTTTTTT

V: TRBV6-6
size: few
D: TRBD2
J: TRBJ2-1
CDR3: CASSYSGLGWGSEQFF
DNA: TGTGCCAGCAGTTACTCGGGACTAGGGTGGGGGAGTGAGCAGTTCTTC

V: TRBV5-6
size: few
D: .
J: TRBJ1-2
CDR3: CASSLKNRGYGYTF
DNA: TGTGCCAGCAGCTTGAAAAACCGGGGCTATGGCTACACCTTC